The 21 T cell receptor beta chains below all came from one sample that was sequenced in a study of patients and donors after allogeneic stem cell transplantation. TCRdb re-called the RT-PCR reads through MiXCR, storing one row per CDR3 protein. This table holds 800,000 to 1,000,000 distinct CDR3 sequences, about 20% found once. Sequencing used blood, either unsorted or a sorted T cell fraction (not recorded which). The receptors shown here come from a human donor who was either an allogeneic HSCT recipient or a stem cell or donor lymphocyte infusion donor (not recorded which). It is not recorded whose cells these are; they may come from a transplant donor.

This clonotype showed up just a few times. The CDR3 region is CATSAPQSSGMETQYF. In DNA, the CDR3 is TGTGCCACCAGTGCCCCACAATCATCCGGGATGGAGACCCAGTACTTC. The chain has TRBV24-1 and TRBJ2-5; tentative D call: TRBD2 (5 bases). In germline, CDR1 is KGHDR, CDR2 SFDVKD. The CDR3 runs 16 residues. V lost 5 bases and J lost 5, with 20 bases in between.

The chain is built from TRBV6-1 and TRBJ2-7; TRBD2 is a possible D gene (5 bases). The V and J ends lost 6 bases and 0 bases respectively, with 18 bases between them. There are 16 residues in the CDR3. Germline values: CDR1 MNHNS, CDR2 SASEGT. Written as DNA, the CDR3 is TGTGCCAGCAGCCGACTAATGGACCGGAGCTCCTACGAGCAGTACTTC. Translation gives CASSRLMDRSSYEQYF.

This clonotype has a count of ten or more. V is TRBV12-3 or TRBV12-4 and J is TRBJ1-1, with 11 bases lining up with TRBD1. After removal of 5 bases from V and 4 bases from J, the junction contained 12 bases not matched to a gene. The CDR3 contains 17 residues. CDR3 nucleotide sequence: TGTGCCAGCAGTCCCGGACAGGGGGCGAGGGTTAGCACTGAAGCTTTCTTT. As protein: CASSPGQGARVSTEAFF.

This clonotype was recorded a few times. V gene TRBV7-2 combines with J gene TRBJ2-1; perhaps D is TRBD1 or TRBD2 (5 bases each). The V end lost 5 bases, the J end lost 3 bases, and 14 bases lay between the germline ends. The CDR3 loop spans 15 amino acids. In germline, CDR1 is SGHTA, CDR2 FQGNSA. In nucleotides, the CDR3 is TGTGCCAGCAGCGGCACCGGGACGTTCTACAATGAGCAGTTCTTC. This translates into CASSGTGTFYNEQFF.

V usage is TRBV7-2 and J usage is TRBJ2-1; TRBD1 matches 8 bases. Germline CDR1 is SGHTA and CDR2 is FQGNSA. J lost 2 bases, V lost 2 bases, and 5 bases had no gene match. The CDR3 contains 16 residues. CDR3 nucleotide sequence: TGTGCCAGCAGCTTAAGACAGGGGTCAGCCTACAATGAGCAGTTCTTC. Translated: CASSLRQGSAYNEQFF. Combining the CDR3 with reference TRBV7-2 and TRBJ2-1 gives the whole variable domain GAGVSQSPSNKVTEKGKDVELRCDPISGHTALYWYRQSLGQGLEFLIYFQGNSAPDKSGLPSDRFSAERTGGSVSTLTIQRTQQEDSAVYLCASSLRQGSAYNEQFFGPGTRLTVL.

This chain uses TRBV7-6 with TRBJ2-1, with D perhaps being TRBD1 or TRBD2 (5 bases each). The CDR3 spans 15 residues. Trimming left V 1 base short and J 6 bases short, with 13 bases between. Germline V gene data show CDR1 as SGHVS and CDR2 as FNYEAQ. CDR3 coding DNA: TGTGCCAGCAGCTTAGACGCCATTGGGGGCAATGAGCAGTTCTTC. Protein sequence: CASSLDAIGGNEQFF.

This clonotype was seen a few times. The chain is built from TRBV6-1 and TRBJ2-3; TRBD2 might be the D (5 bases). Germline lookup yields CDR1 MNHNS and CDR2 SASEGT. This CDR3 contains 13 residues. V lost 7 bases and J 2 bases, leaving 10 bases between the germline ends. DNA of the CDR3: TGTGCCAGCAAAAGGGAGTTCACAGATACGCAGTATTTT. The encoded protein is CASKREFTDTQYF.

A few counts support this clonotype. The CDR3 sequence: CAWDRVAGELFF. The CDR3 DNA reads TGTGCCTGGGACAGGGTCGCCGGGGAGCTGTTTTTT. V usage is TRBV30 and J usage is TRBJ2-2, with 7 nucleotides matching TRBD1. Trimming took 5 bases from V and 6 from J; bases not matched to a gene: 3. The length of the CDR3 is 12 residues. CDR1 is GTSNPN and CDR2 is SVGIG in the germline V gene (reference sequence).

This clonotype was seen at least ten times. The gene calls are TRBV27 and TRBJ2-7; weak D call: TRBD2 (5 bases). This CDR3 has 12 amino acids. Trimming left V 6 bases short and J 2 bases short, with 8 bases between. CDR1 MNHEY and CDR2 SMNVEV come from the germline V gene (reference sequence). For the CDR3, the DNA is TGTGCCAGCAGGACCGGGGCCTACGAGCAGTACTTC. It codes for CASRTGAYEQYF.

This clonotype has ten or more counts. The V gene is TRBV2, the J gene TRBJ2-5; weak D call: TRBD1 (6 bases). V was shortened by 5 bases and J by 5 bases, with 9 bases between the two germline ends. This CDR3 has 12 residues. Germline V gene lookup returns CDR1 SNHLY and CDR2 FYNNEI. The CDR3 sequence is CASSTGYETQYF. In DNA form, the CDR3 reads TGTGCCAGCAGTACAGGGTATGAGACCCAGTACTTC.

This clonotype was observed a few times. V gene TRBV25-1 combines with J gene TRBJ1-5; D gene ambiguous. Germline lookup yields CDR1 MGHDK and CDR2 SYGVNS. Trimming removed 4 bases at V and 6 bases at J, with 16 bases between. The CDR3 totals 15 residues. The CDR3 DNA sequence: TGTGCCAGCAGTGGGGCAGAGGGCTATGGTCAGCCCCAGCATTTT. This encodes CASSGAEGYGQPQHF.

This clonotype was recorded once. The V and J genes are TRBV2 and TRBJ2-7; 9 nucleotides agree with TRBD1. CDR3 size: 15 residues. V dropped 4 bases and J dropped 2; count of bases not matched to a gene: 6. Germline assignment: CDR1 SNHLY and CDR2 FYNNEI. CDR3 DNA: TGTGCCAGCAGTGGGGGTGGACAGGGGACCTACGAGCAGTACTTC. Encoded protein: CASSGGGQGTYEQYF. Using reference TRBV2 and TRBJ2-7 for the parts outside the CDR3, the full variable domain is EPEVTQTPSHQVTQMGQEVILRCVPISNHLYFYWYRQILGQKVEFLVSFYNNEISEKSEIFDDQFSVERPDGSNFTLKIRSTKLEDSAMYFCASSGGGQGTYEQYFGPGTRLTVT.

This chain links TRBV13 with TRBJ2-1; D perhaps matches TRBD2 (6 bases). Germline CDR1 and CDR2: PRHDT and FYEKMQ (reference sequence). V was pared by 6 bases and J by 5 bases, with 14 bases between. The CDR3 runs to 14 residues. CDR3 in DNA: TGTGCCAGCAGTCCTTCCGGGGGACACAATGAGCAGTTCTTC. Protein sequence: CASSPSGGHNEQFF.

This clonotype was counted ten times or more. CDR3 DNA: TGTGCCAGCAGGGACAGGGTGTGGGAGACCCAGTACTTC. Its translation is CASRDRVWETQYF. The chain has TRBV12-3 or TRBV12-4 and TRBJ2-5; 8 positions match TRBD1. The CDR3 loop spans 13 amino acids. Trimming removed 6 bases from V and 5 bases from J; junction bases left unmatched: 5.

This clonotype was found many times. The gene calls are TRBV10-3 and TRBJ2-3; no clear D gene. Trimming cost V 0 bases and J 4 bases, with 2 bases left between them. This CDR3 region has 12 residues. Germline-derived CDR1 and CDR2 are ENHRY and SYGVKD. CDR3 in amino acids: CAISESPDTQYF. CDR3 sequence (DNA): TGTGCCATCAGTGAGTCACCAGATACGCAGTATTTT.

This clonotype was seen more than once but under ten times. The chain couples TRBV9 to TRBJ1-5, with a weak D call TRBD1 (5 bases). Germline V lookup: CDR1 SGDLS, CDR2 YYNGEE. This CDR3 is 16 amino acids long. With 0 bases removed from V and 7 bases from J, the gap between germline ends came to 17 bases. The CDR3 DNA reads TGTGCCAGCAGCGTAGGCTCGGCAGGGATCAGGCAGCCCCAGCATTTT. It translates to CASSVGSAGIRQPQHF.

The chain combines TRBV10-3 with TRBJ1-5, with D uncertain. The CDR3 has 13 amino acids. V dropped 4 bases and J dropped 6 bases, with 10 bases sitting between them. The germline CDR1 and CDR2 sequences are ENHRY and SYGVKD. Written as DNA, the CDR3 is TGTGCCATCAGTGTGGTCTCTGGTCAGCCCCAGCATTTT. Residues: CAISVVSGQPQHF.

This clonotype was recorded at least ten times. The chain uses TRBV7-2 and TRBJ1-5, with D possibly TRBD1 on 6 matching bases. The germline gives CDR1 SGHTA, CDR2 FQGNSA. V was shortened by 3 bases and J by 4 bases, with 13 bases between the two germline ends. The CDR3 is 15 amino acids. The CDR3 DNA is TGTGCCAGCAGCTTGGTACAGGGACCTAATCAGCCCCAGCATTTT. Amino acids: CASSLVQGPNQPQHF.

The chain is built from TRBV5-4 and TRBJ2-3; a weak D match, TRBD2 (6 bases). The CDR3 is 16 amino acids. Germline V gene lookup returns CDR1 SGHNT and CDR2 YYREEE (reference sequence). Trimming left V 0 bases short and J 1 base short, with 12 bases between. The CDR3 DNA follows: TGTGCCAGCAGCTTGGATACGGGAGTCGGCACAGATACGCAGTATTTT. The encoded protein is CASSLDTGVGTDTQYF.

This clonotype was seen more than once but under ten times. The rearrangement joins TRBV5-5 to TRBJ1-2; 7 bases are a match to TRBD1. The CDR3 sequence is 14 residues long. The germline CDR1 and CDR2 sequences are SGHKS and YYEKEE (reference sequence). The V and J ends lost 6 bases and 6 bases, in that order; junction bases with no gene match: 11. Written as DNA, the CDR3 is TGTGCCAGCACTTTTACAGGGGTTTATAATGGCTACACCTTC. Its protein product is CASTFTGVYNGYTF.

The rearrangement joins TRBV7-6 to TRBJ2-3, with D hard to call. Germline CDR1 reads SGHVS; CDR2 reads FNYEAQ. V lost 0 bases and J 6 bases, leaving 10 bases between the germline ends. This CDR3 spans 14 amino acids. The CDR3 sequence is CASSLARIPDTQYF. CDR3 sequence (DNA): TGTGCCAGCAGCTTAGCGCGAATACCCGATACGCAGTATTTT.